This T cell receptor beta chain was identified during a study of T-cell reconstitution after alpha-beta-depleted transplantation in children. It was with unique molecular identifiers that the TCRbeta library was prepared. TCRdb reprocessed the PCR reads via MiXCR and lists one record per CDR3 protein. This table holds roughly 170,000 distinct CDR3 sequences, about 6.4% found once. This clonotype was observed many times. CDR1 is SGHRS, CDR2 YFSETQ, per germline. V lost 4 bases and J lost 9, with 17 bases in between. CDR3 length equals 14 residues. The chain combines TRBV5-1 with TRBJ2-1; D perhaps matches TRBD2 (6 bases). The TCR sequence derives from a human donor who donated a stem cell graft to a child with Wiskott-Aldrich syndrome. Here the sequenced sample was PBMCs from the stem cell graft donor, taken from the stem cell graft. The CDR3 spells CASSEDYWNGEQFF. The CDR3 DNA follows: TGCGCCAGCAGCGAGGACTACTGGAACGGTGAGCAGTTCTTC.